Shown below are 26 T cell receptor beta chains from a single sample sequenced in a study of T-cell memory formation after mild COVID-19. TCRdb called the 5' RACE reads again in MiXCR, with one record for every CDR3 protein. The sample holds about 360,000 distinct CDR3 sequences, over 10% seen once. Input material: PBMCs or a T cell subset sorted from them (not recorded which). The receptors were gathered from a man younger than 35 who had mild COVID-19 (a few samples of this study predate the infection). Cell type and time point are not known.

This clonotype was observed a handful of times. V and J are TRBV5-1 and TRBJ1-1; 8 nucleotides align to TRBD1. CDR3 size: 14 residues. The V gene end was trimmed by 5 bases and the J gene end by 4 bases; junction bases not matched to a gene: 7. Germline CDR1 and CDR2: SGHRS and YFSETQ. CDR3 coding DNA: TGCGCCAGCAGAAACAGGGGGGACAGCACTGAAGCTTTCTTT. Its translation: CASRNRGDSTEAFF.

A few counts support this clonotype. J is TRBJ1-5 and V is TRBV19; no clear D. Germline assignment: CDR1 LNHDA and CDR2 SQIVND (reference sequence). The CDR3 covers 13 residues. The V gene lost 3 bases and the J gene lost 0 bases, with 3 bases spanning the gap. The CDR3 DNA reads as TGTGCCAGTAGTATCGCTAGCAATCAGCCCCAGCATTTT. It encodes CASSIASNQPQHF.

The CDR3 region has the DNA TGTGCCAGCAGTTCTAGGGCACACGAGCAGTACGTC. Residues: CASSSRAHEQYV. The genes are TRBV27 and TRBJ2-7; D call uncertain. This CDR3 spans 12 amino acids. In germline, CDR1 is MNHEY, CDR2 SMNVEV (reference sequence). Between the trimmed V and J ends, which lost 4 bases and 5 bases, there was a span of 9 bases.

In this sample, this clonotype turned up a few times. This chain joins TRBV5-1 and TRBJ1-3; D unresolved. The CDR3 sequence is 17 residues long. The V gene's germline CDR1 is SGHRS and CDR2 YFSETQ. The ends were cut back, 9 bases at V and 4 bases at J, with 26 bases in the middle. This CDR3 is CAIATPDTPYPGNTIYF. The CDR3 DNA reads as TGCGCCATCGCGACCCCAGACACCCCGTACCCGGGAAACACCATATATTTT.

This clonotype was detected ten times or more. The chain combines TRBV4-1 with TRBJ2-3; TRBD2 matches 8 bases. CDR1 is MGHRA, CDR2 YSYEKL, per germline. The CDR3 loop spans 16 amino acids. The V and J ends lost 0 bases and 2 bases, in that order; junction bases with no gene match: 4. This chain's CDR3 is CASSQEAGAFTDTQYF. CDR3 nucleotides: TGCGCCAGCAGCCAAGAAGCGGGGGCTTTCACAGATACGCAGTATTTT.

V gene TRBV12-3 or TRBV12-4 combines with J gene TRBJ1-2, with 8 bases that match TRBD1. The trim removed 3 bases at V and 2 bases at J, leaving 2 bases unmatched. The CDR3 loop spans 14 amino acids. CDR3: CASSFRDRNYGYTF. The CDR3, as DNA: TGTGCCAGCAGTTTCCGGGACAGGAACTATGGCTACACCTTC.

This clonotype was detected a few times. The CDR3 nucleotides are TGTGCCAGCAGCTTAGTTCGGGGGACCACTGAAGCTTTCTTT. Amino acid sequence: CASSLVRGTTEAFF. This chain uses TRBV7-2 with TRBJ1-1; weak D call: TRBD1 (5 bases). There are 14 residues in the CDR3. Looked up from germline, CDR1 is SGHTA and CDR2 is FQGNSA. Trimming shortened V by 1 base and J by 4 bases, and 10 bases separated the two germline ends.

The chain joins TRBV20-1 to TRBJ2-2, with 8 bases lining up with TRBD2. V shed 6 bases and J 3 bases; nucleotides not matched to a gene: 9. CDR1 and CDR2 from the germline V gene are DFQATT and SNEGSKA (reference sequence). This CDR3 has 15 amino acids. The CDR3 loop reads CSAEGVAGYTGELFF. For the CDR3, the DNA is TGCAGTGCCGAGGGAGTAGCGGGGTACACCGGGGAGCTGTTTTTT.

This clonotype has a handful of counts. The V and J genes are TRBV7-3 and TRBJ1-2; D remains unclear. Germline V CDR1 and CDR2: SGHTA, FQGTGA. CDR3 length: 14 amino acids. The ends were cut back, 5 bases at V and 4 bases at J, with 14 bases in the middle. The CDR3 sequence: CASSPRVRFYGYTF. Written as DNA, the CDR3 is TGTGCCAGCAGCCCAAGAGTACGGTTCTATGGCTACACCTTC.

The J gene is TRBJ2-7, the V gene TRBV7-9, with 7 bases aligning to TRBD1. The CDR3 spans 15 residues. J was trimmed by 2 bases and V by 4 bases; bases with no gene match: 8. The germline V gene encodes CDR1 SEHNR and CDR2 FQNEAQ (reference sequence). The CDR3 DNA follows: TGTGCCAGCAGCTCTTACAGGGGAAGGGCCTACGAGCAGTACTTC. Translated: CASSSYRGRAYEQYF.

This clonotype was detected only a few times. The gene calls are TRBV10-3 and TRBJ2-3; the match to TRBD2 covers 10 bases. The CDR3 length is 22 residues. The V gene's germline CDR1 is ENHRY and CDR2 SYGVKD. Unmatched junction bases numbered 24, after V lost 0 bases and J lost 6 bases. This CDR3 reads CAISESMASGGPGSSAWDTQYF. For the CDR3, the DNA is TGTGCCATCAGTGAGTCGATGGCTAGCGGGGGCCCCGGTAGTTCGGCTTGGGATACGCAGTATTTT.

In its sample, this clonotype was seen a few times. The chain uses TRBV9 and TRBJ1-3; 7 bases are shared with TRBD1. Germline V lookup: CDR1 SGDLS, CDR2 YYNGEE. The trim removed 4 bases at V and 0 bases at J, leaving 7 bases unmatched. This CDR3 contains 16 residues. The CDR3, as DNA: TGTGCCAGCAGCCACGGGACAGACGACTCTGGAAACACCATATATTTT. Translation: CASSHGTDDSGNTIYF.

This clonotype was found a few times. CDR3 protein: CASSGILGMSGQPQHF. In DNA, the CDR3 is TGTGCCAGCAGTGGAATTTTGGGAATGTCCGGTCAGCCCCAGCATTTT. This chain uses TRBV2 with TRBJ1-5; D ambiguous. Germline assignment: CDR1 SNHLY and CDR2 FYNNEI. The CDR3 contains 16 residues. V lost 4 bases and J lost 6, with 19 bases in between.

This chain links TRBV7-3 with TRBJ2-3, with D perhaps matching TRBD2 (5 bases). Germline CDR1 reads SGHTA; CDR2 reads FQGTGA. The CDR3 is made up of 13 amino acids. V was pared by 5 bases and J by 1 base, with 7 bases between. The CDR3, as DNA: TGTGCCAGCAGCCACGGGGGCACAGATACGCAGTATTTT. This translates into CASSHGGTDTQYF.

This clonotype was recorded a few times. The rearrangement links TRBV5-6 to TRBJ2-1; TRBD1 matches 10 bases. Trimming removed 6 bases from V and 7 bases from J; junction bases left unmatched: 10. Germline V CDR1 and CDR2: SGHDT, YYEEEE. This CDR3 contains 15 residues. The CDR3 DNA reads TGTGCCAGCAAATCCCGGGACAGGGGTCGGAATGAGCAGTTCTTC. Residues: CASKSRDRGRNEQFF.

This chain joins TRBV20-1 and TRBJ1-1, with D unclear. CDR3 length equals 13 residues. Germline assignment: CDR1 DFQATT and CDR2 SNEGSKA (reference sequence). Trimming stripped 5 bases from V and 3 bases from J, with 13 bases between. The CDR3 DNA is TGCAGTGCTGATCGTGGGCCATACACTGAAGCTTTCTTT. Its translation: CSADRGPYTEAFF.

This chain uses TRBV5-1 with TRBJ2-1; 10 bases align to TRBD1. CDR3 length: 14 amino acids. V was pared by 7 bases and J by 9 bases, with 10 bases of the junction left unmatched. The V gene's germline CDR1 is SGHRS and CDR2 YFSETQ. The CDR3 is CASGWTGGSGEQFF. The DNA of the CDR3 is TGCGCCAGCGGATGGACAGGGGGTTCTGGTGAGCAGTTCTTC.

This clonotype was detected only a few times. This chain links TRBV29-1 with TRBJ1-2; D uncertain. The CDR3 totals 12 residues. The germline V and J ends were trimmed by 0 bases and 1 base, with 3 bases remaining between them. Germline assignment: CDR1 SQVTM and CDR2 ANQGSEA. The CDR3 DNA follows: TGCAGCGTTGAAGATAATAACTATGGCTACACCTTC. It is translated as CSVEDNNYGYTF. Full variable domain (outside the CDR3, taken from reference TRBV29-1 and TRBJ1-2): SAVISQKPSRDICQRGTSLTIQCQVDSQVTMMFWYRQQPGQSLTLIATANQGSEATYESGFVIDKFPISRPNLTFSTLTVSNMSPEDSSIYLCSVEDNNYGYTFGSGTRLTVV.

The chain joins TRBV14 to TRBJ2-5, with D uncertain. CDR1 and CDR2 from the germline V gene are SGHDN and FVKESK. V lost 0 bases and J lost 5, with 10 bases in between. The CDR3 has 14 amino acids. The CDR3 DNA is TGTGCCAGCAGCCAAGAAGGCGTTCGCGAGACCCAGTACTTC. Amino acids: CASSQEGVRETQYF. Full variable domain (remainder filled in from reference TRBV14 and TRBJ2-5): EAGVTQFPSHSVIEKGQTVTLRCDPISGHDNLYWYRRVMGKEIKFLLHFVKESKQDESGMPNNRFLAERTGGTYSTLKVQPAELEDSGVYFCASSQEGVRETQYFGPGTRLLVL.

This clonotype was picked up many times. The chain links TRBV10-2 to TRBJ2-1; 10 nucleotides match TRBD2. This CDR3 has 16 amino acids. V dropped 6 bases and J dropped 9; count of bases not matched to a gene: 14. Germline V gives CDR1 WSHSY, CDR2 SAAADI. Here the CDR3 DNA reads TGCGCCAGCAGCTTGACTAGCGGGCTCTACGGGGGTGAGCAGTTCTTC. Translated: CASSLTSGLYGGEQFF.

This clonotype has only a few counts. The chain joins TRBV7-8 to TRBJ2-3, with TRBD2 matching over 7 bases. The CDR3 totals 14 residues. The trim removed 5 bases at V and 3 bases at J, leaving 5 bases unmatched. The germline gives CDR1 SGHVS, CDR2 FQNEAQ. The chain's CDR3 is CASSLWEGTDTQYF. CDR3 DNA: TGTGCCAGCAGCCTTTGGGAGGGAACAGATACGCAGTATTTT. The variable domain in full, completed from reference TRBV7-8 and TRBJ2-3, reads GAGVSQSPRYKVAKRGQDVALRCDPISGHVSLFWYQQALGQGPEFLTYFQNEAQLDKSGLPSDRFFAERPEGSVSTLKIQRTQQEDSAVYLCASSLWEGTDTQYFGPGTRLTVL.

This chain uses TRBV5-6 with TRBJ1-5; 8 bases match TRBD1. The germline V gene encodes CDR1 SGHDT and CDR2 YYEEEE. V trimming: 2 bases; J trimming: 9 bases; junction bases outside the gene matches: 7. CDR3 length: 14 amino acids. CDR3 loop: CASSLGQGRLPQHF. Written as DNA, the CDR3 is TGTGCCAGCAGCTTAGGACAGGGAAGGTTGCCCCAGCATTTT.

The V gene is TRBV6-6, the J gene TRBJ2-2; the D gene could be TRBD1 or TRBD2 (6 bases each). With 1 base removed from V and 6 bases from J, the gap between germline ends came to 9 bases. Germline CDR1 reads MNHNY; CDR2 reads SVGAGI (reference sequence). The CDR3 length is 14 residues. This CDR3 is CASSYWGASGELFF. The CDR3 DNA sequence: TGTGCCAGCAGTTACTGGGGGGCGTCCGGGGAGCTGTTTTTT.

This clonotype was detected a few times. V usage is TRBV4-3 and J usage is TRBJ1-5; 9 bases match TRBD1. Trimming removed 5 bases from V and 6 bases from J; junction bases left unmatched: 5. The CDR3 loop spans 14 amino acids. CDR1 LGHNA and CDR2 YSLEER come from the germline V gene. CDR3 nucleotides: TGCGCCAGCAGCAGGGACAGGGTGAGTCAGCCCCAGCATTTT. Translating it yields CASSRDRVSQPQHF.

This clonotype has just a few counts. The genes are TRBV29-1 and TRBJ1-2; 7 nucleotides line up with TRBD1. The CDR3 length is 12 residues. Germline V gene sequence: CDR1 SQVTM, CDR2 ANQGSEA. V lost 6 bases to trimming and J lost 4 bases; unmatched junction nucleotides: 5. This CDR3 reads CSVDRDSYGYTF. CDR3 in DNA: TGCAGCGTCGACAGGGACTCCTATGGCTACACCTTC.

This chain links TRBV9 with TRBJ2-5, with a possible D match to TRBD1 (6 bases). This CDR3 is 18 amino acids long. CDR1 is SGDLS and CDR2 is YYNGEE in the germline V gene. The V and J ends lost 3 bases and 5 bases respectively, with 26 bases between them. This CDR3 is CASSAGPGHLSTGETQYF. The CDR3, as DNA: TGTGCCAGCAGCGCTGGGCCGGGACACCTTTCCACGGGGGAGACCCAGTACTTC.